Described below is a single TCR beta chain sequence and its context. Its antigen remains unidentified. TCRdb's table, derived via immunoSEQ multiplex PCR, lists solely in-frame clones and lacks some. The data show roughly 2.4 million clones, nearly 97% seen once. The data were obtained in a study of shared clonotypes between healthy human individuals. Study outcomes and limitations: Shared clonotypes across all four donors exceeded non-shared ones in generation probability.

V was trimmed by 2 bases and J by 10 bases, leaving 9 bases between them. There are 11 residues in the CDR3. In germline, CDR1 is GTSNPN, CDR2 SVGIG (reference sequence). J is TRBJ2-1 and V is TRBV30, with D perhaps matching TRBD2 (6 bases). The sequencing input was naive CD4+ T cells sorted from blood. Regarding subset: CD45RA+ positively selected. This TCR derives from a man in his late teens or twenties in good health. CDR3 region: CAWSYSGEQFF. The CDR3 DNA sequence: TGTGCCTGGAGTTACAGCGGGGAGCAGTTCTTC. The whole variable domain, filled in from reference TRBV30 and TRBJ2-1, reads SQTIHQWPATLVQPVGSPLSLECTVEGTSNPNLYWYRQAAGRGLQLLFYSVGIGQISSEVPQNLSASRPQDRQFILSSKKLLLSDSGFYLCAWSYSGEQFFGPGTRLTVL.